These 20 T cell receptor beta chains were sequenced from one sample in a study of regulatory T cells in long-lasting Graves disease. For TCR beta, libraries came from iRepertoire HTBI primers and Arm-PCR of CDR3 regions. Using its own MiXCR run on the multiplex PCR reads, TCRdb lists one record per CDR3 protein. The sample carries about 660,000 distinct CDR3 sequences, about 32% recorded once. Specified time point: persistent/refractory GD, antithyroid drugs over 5 years with positive TRAb. PBMCs were the source of the RNA used for TCR sequencing. The sequences come from peripheral blood mononuclear cells (PBMCs), collected when the disease was refractory, from a patient treated with antithyroid drugs. The receptor set was obtained from a female donor with Graves disease.

This clonotype was seen a few times. This rearrangement joins TRBV7-6 to TRBJ2-5; D is possibly TRBD1 (6 bases). Germline-derived CDR1 and CDR2 are SGHVS and FNYEAQ. CDR3 length equals 16 residues. The V end lost 1 base, the J end lost 4 bases, and 16 bases lay between the germline ends. CDR3 coding DNA: TGTGCCAGCAGCTTAGGACAGGACAGCCTTCCAGAGACCCAGTACTTC. Its protein product is CASSLGQDSLPETQYF.

There are many counts of this clonotype. The chain couples TRBV20-1 to TRBJ2-7; D possibly corresponds to TRBD1 (6 bases). With 3 bases removed from V and 2 bases from J, the gap between germline ends came to 14 bases. This CDR3 has 14 residues. The V gene's germline CDR1 is DFQATT and CDR2 SNEGSKA (reference sequence). The CDR3 sequence is CSARGDRPPYEQYF. In nucleotides, the CDR3 is TGCAGTGCTAGGGGAGACAGGCCACCCTACGAGCAGTACTTC.

In the case of this clonotype: At one end the junction does not follow the germline gene, possibly because of a read error. This chain links TRBV4-1 with TRBJ1-2, with D perhaps matching TRBD1 (6 bases). CDR3 length: 14 residues. Germline lookup yields CDR1 MGHRA and CDR2 YSYEKL. The CDR3 DNA reads TGCGCCAGTAGCCAAGTCGCCAGGGGCCATGGCTACACCTTC. Amino acid sequence: CASSQVARGHGYTF.

This chain links TRBV30 with TRBJ2-2; no clear D. With 4 bases removed from V and 8 bases from J, the gap between germline ends came to 17 bases. This CDR3 region has 14 residues. CDR1 GTSNPN and CDR2 SVGIG come from the germline V gene (reference sequence). The CDR3 DNA is TGTGCCTGGAACGGTTTGGGAAATGCAGGGGAGCTGTTTTTT. Translated: CAWNGLGNAGELFF.

The table lists this clonotype with a few counts. The V call is TRBV6-2 or TRBV6-3, the J call TRBJ1-1, with no clear D. The germline V gene encodes CDR1 MNHEY and CDR2 SVGEGT. V was trimmed by 0 bases and J by 7 bases, leaving 9 bases between them. The CDR3 sequence is 13 residues long. CDR3: CASSYSVLDEAFF. CDR3 nucleotide sequence: TGTGCCAGCAGTTACTCTGTTCTGGATGAAGCTTTCTTT.

The rearrangement uses TRBV29-1 and TRBJ2-2; 9 bases match TRBD2. There are 18 residues in the CDR3. Germline CDR1 and CDR2: SQVTM and ANQGSEA. Trimming cost V 1 base and J 4 bases; bases outside gene matches: 13. The CDR3 here is CSVEAGISGRPATGELFF. The CDR3 DNA reads TGCAGCGTTGAAGCCGGGATTAGCGGGAGACCCGCCACCGGGGAGCTGTTTTTT.

The chain couples TRBV12-5 to TRBJ2-7; 10 bases are a match to TRBD2. The CDR3 is 19 residues long. With 6 bases clipped from V and 4 bases from J, the junction kept 21 bases outside the gene matches. Looked up from germline, CDR1 is LGHNT and CDR2 is FRNRAP. The CDR3 sequence: CASGSPPRKTASGSYEQYF. DNA for the CDR3: TGTGCTAGTGGGTCGCCCCCCCGCAAGACGGCTAGCGGGAGTTACGAGCAGTACTTC.

CDR3 sequence (DNA): TGCAGCGTCACCGAAGGGTGGCATAACTATGGCTACACCTTC. Its translation: CSVTEGWHNYGYTF. The chain employs TRBV29-1 and TRBJ1-2; D remains unclear. The CDR3 totals 14 residues. Germline V gene sequence: CDR1 SQVTM, CDR2 ANQGSEA. Between the trimmed V and J ends, which lost 6 bases and 1 base, there was a span of 15 bases. Looking up the rest from reference TRBV29-1 and TRBJ1-2 gives the full variable domain: SAVISQKPSRDICQRGTSLTIQCQVDSQVTMMFWYRQQPGQSLTLIATANQGSEATYESGFVIDKFPISRPNLTFSTLTVSNMSPEDSSIYLCSVTEGWHNYGYTFGSGTRLTVV.

This clonotype has a handful of counts. This chain uses TRBV6-1 with TRBJ1-1; D is perhaps TRBD1 (5 bases). Germline values: CDR1 MNHNS, CDR2 SASEGT. V lost 8 bases, J lost 1 base, and 11 bases lay in between. The CDR3 loop spans 13 amino acids. CDR3: CASGTKPNTEAFF. The CDR3 region has the DNA TGTGCCAGCGGGACGAAGCCGAACACTGAAGCTTTCTTT.

This clonotype was seen more than once but under ten times. This chain joins TRBV6-1 and TRBJ1-1, with 12 nucleotides matching TRBD1. CDR1 and CDR2 from the germline V gene are MNHNS and SASEGT. V was pared by 6 bases and J by 4 bases, with 12 bases of the junction left unmatched. CDR3 size: 17 residues. The CDR3 loop is CASSFGTGGKIGTEAFF. CDR3 DNA: TGTGCCAGCAGCTTCGGGACAGGGGGCAAGATTGGCACTGAAGCTTTCTTT.

CDR3 loop: CATSRVPDRGYEQYF. The CDR3 bases are TGTGCCACCAGCAGAGTCCCGGACAGGGGCTACGAGCAGTACTTC. This chain joins TRBV15 and TRBJ2-7; 9 bases match TRBD1. Per germline, CDR1 LNHNV and CDR2 YYDKDF (reference sequence). V shed 1 base and J 3 bases; nucleotides not matched to a gene: 4. The CDR3 is 15 amino acids.

The genes are TRBV7-9 and TRBJ2-5; 7 bases fit TRBD1. V lost 5 bases to trimming and J lost 3 bases; unmatched junction nucleotides: 3. The length of the CDR3 is 13 residues. CDR1 is SEHNR and CDR2 is FQNEAQ in the germline V gene (reference sequence). CDR3 in amino acids: CASSDTGEETQYF. CDR3 DNA: TGTGCCAGCAGCGACACAGGGGAAGAGACCCAGTACTTC.

This clonotype was seen many times. The J gene is TRBJ2-5, the V gene TRBV28; no firm D call. Germline-derived CDR1 and CDR2 are MDHEN and SYDVKM. With 3 bases removed from V and 5 bases from J, the gap between germline ends came to 16 bases. This CDR3 is built from 15 residues. The CDR3 DNA follows: TGTGCCAGCAGTTTGGGTCAAGCGTCTGGGGAGACCCAGTACTTC. This sequence encodes CASSLGQASGETQYF.

This clonotype was seen a few times. This chain connects TRBV20-1 to TRBJ1-2; TRBD1 might be the D (6 bases). The CDR3 loop spans 14 amino acids. Trimming removed 2 bases at V and 0 bases at J, with 10 bases between. Germline CDR1 and CDR2: DFQATT and SNEGSKA (reference sequence). CDR3 DNA sequence: TGCAGTGCTAGAAATACAGGGTCTAACTATGGCTACACCTTC. Its protein is CSARNTGSNYGYTF.

Concerning this clonotype itself: The junction does not match germline at one end; this may be a read error. V is TRBV5-1 and J is TRBJ1-2; 9 bases fit TRBD1. Germline CDR1 is SGHRS and CDR2 is YFSETQ. The CDR3 runs to 14 residues. The DNA for the CDR3 is TGCGCCAGCAGCCCGGGACAGGGAGACTATGACTACACCTTC. Translation gives CASSPGQGDYDYTF.

As regards this clonotype: One end of the junction fails to match germline, which may point to a read error. The chain combines TRBV29-1 with TRBJ1-2; D not certain. The CDR3 consists of 12 residues. Germline V gene lookup returns CDR1 SQVTM and CDR2 ANQGSEA. DNA of the CDR3: TGCAGCGTTCAAGATAGGAAGTATGGCTACACCTTC. It encodes CSVQDRKYGYTF.

This clonotype was counted between two and nine times. The chain has TRBV5-1 and TRBJ2-5, with D possibly matching TRBD1 (5 bases). Germline V lookup: CDR1 SGHRS, CDR2 YFSETQ. Between the trimmed V and J ends, which lost 4 bases and 2 bases, there was a span of 12 bases. The CDR3 spans 14 residues. CDR3 sequence reads: CASSETAKQETQYF. CDR3 sequence (DNA): TGCGCCAGCAGCGAGACAGCAAAACAAGAGACCCAGTACTTC.

This clonotype was counted between two and nine times. The chain employs TRBV7-9 and TRBJ2-7; D remains unclear. The CDR3 covers 14 residues. V lost 5 bases to trimming and J lost 3 bases, with 14 bases between them. CDR1 and CDR2 (germline): SEHNR, FQNEAQ (reference sequence). CDR3 in amino acids: CASSPAVPDYEQYF. The DNA of the CDR3 is TGTGCCAGCAGCCCCGCGGTCCCCGACTACGAGCAGTACTTC.

The genes are TRBV4-1 and TRBJ1-2; 7 bases map to TRBD1. J was trimmed by 7 bases and V by 1 base; bases with no gene match: 12. CDR1 is MGHRA and CDR2 is YSYEKL in the germline V gene. The CDR3 contains 16 residues. CDR3 protein: CASSQVEGGATGGYTF. The CDR3 nucleotides read TGCGCCAGCAGCCAAGTTGAAGGGGGCGCTACTGGTGGCTACACCTTC.

As to this clonotype: One junction end does not reproduce the germline sequence, and a read error may be involved. The chain employs TRBV20-1 and TRBJ1-1; 7 bases match TRBD1. Germline V lookup: CDR1 DFQATT, CDR2 SNEGSKA (reference sequence). The CDR3 covers 13 residues. The CDR3 DNA sequence: TGCAGTGCTAAGACAGGGATCGGCACTGAAGCTTCCTTT. This encodes CSAKTGIGTEASF.